The sequence of this T cell receptor (beta chain) was determined in a study of T cell responses to AZD1222 COVID-19 vaccine. The sample holds one count of this clone. Its cognate antigen is unknown. Per germline, CDR1 SGHRS and CDR2 YFSETQ. Trimming removed 4 bases from V and 8 bases from J; junction bases left unmatched: 4. CDR3 length: 13 residues. Whole-study findings and limits: Donor demographics were predominantly white British with a female majority; clonal diversity may be underestimated. Every sample of the repertoires postdated the peak T cell response.

The data were produced by immunoSEQ multiplex PCR, yet TCRdb's version contains in-frame clones alone and is incomplete. Of more than 110,000 clones listed, around 91% are singletons. The chain couples TRBV5-1 to TRBJ1-3; 9 nucleotides agree with TRBD1. The source of this sequence is an adult in good health. The sequenced sample was peripheral blood, obtained on day 0 of AZD1222 vaccination. The CDR3 region is CASSPTGGYTIYF. The DNA for the CDR3 is TGCGCCAGCAGCCCCACAGGGGGCTACACCATATATTTT.